This T cell receptor (beta chain) was sequenced for a study of fetal regulatory T cell absence and autoimmunity. The method was immunoSEQ multiplex PCR; TCRdb's version includes in-frame clones alone and lacks a portion of them. Of about 95,000 clones in the sample, about three quarters were seen once. Notes on this clone: Its ends do not fully match the called genes, so a read error is possible.

Specimen: pancreas tissue. This receptor was obtained from a male donor with IPEX syndrome.

The CDR3 reads CASSLRLAAGTGELFF. CDR3 sequence (DNA): TGTGCTAGCAGCTTGAGACTAGCGGCGGGCACCGGGGAGCTGTTTTTT. J is TRBJ2-2 and V is TRBV7-7; 9 nucleotides line up with TRBD2. Germline CDR1 and CDR2: SSHAT and FNYEAQ (reference sequence). CDR3 length: 16 amino acids.